The text below deals with one T cell receptor beta chain. There are a few counts of this clone. The target of this receptor is not known. Base qualities are not recorded, but no much larger clone differs from it by a single base. The entry originates in a study of T cell responses to AZD1222 COVID-19 vaccine (dated by TCRdb to about 2021). In the study overall: AZD1222 recipients with second doses at about 4 weeks or about 12 weeks were pooled, because spike-specific TCR depth and breadth did not differ between schedules. A total of approximately 250 trial participants underwent TCR sequencing, of whom nearly 210 had received two doses of AZD1222 and 26 had received two doses of the MenACWY control vaccine. Trial participants were enrolled by age into 18-55, 56-69 and 70-plus year subgroups, with about 150, 27 and 61 TCR-sequenced participants respectively. Overall results and qualifications from the work: The 56-69-year group was small, and its depth increase did not reach significance, likely because of low power. Vaccine-associated CD4 TCRs spanned the whole spike protein, with dominant responses in regions 160-218 and 743-854. Because no samples from the day 14 peak response were available, repertoires could be characterized only after the peak T cell response. Conclusions about previously exposed vaccinees are limited because only a handful of AZD1222 recipients were SARS-CoV-2 seropositive at baseline. Reportedly, close to half of the unique spike-specific TCRs recognized epitopes lying outside the regions that are mutated in the B.1.351 and B.1.1.7 variants. Participants were mostly white British, with more females than males. The authors suggested clonal diversity may have been underestimated. After two AZD1222 doses, spike-specific TCR breadth and depth were significantly higher than at day 0 and than in MenACWY recipients.

This specimen's time point label, interpreted: baseline before first vaccination. Samples from vaccinated people were obtained from the UK trials COV001 and COV002, which included a single-blind randomized controlled phase 2/3 trial of AZD1222 (ChAdOx1 nCoV-19) in healthy adults. For TCRbeta chain sequencing, PBMC samples were collected from trial participants at day 0 and at day 28 after the second dose. The CDR3 regions of human TCRbeta chains were subjected to immunosequencing. Per the authors' processing: TCRs in the repertoires were matched against a reference library of SARS-CoV-2-specific TCRs that had been generated with the MIRA antigen-specificity platform. Breadth was defined as the fraction of unique TCRs that were SARS-CoV-2-associated. Depth was defined as the fraction of total T cells that were SARS-CoV-2-associated. Each spike-specific TCR was assigned to its reactive spike region and to a CD4 or CD8 class using the MIRA data. Log10-transformed breadth and depth values were compared by one-way ANOVA with Sidak's multiple comparisons tests. In its TCRdb copy, this immuneACCESS table keeps in-frame sequences only and misses some clones. Where compared with another copy, unresolved V genes explain less than half of these, and the others have no known cause. The DNA was the basis for D and trimming; V, J and clone size are from that table. This sample has approximately 110,000 clones in its table, and more than 70% of those were observed once. In total, the top ten clones hold more than 9% of the sample.

The V end loses 0 bases and the J end loses 5 bases, and a stretch of 15 bases separates them. There are 15 amino acids in the CDR3, from cysteine to phenylalanine inclusive. The read is trimmed to its CDR3 DNA, 45 bases read in frame from base 1. Reading the germline V gene gives CDR1 SGDLS and CDR2 YYNGEE. The sequences come from peripheral blood, collected on day 0 of AZD1222 vaccination. The sequence joins TRBV9 to TRBJ2-7, with an unclear D gene assignment. The receptor's source is an adult in good health. The DNA sequence follows: TGTGCCAGCAGCGTAGCCCCCCTTATCAGTGACGAGCAGTACTTC. Protein translation: CASSVAPLISDEQYF.